This passage covers 29 T cell receptor beta chains from one sample sequenced in a study of blood T cell repertoires in COVID-19. Here immunoSEQ multiplex PCR was the method, and the copy in TCRdb shows in-frame clones only, minus some. The sample contains under 200,000 clones, roughly nine tenths of which appear only once. The sample consisted of peripheral blood. These receptors all come from a man between 65 and 85 years old with acute or convalescent COVID-19.

The chain carries TRBV5-1 and TRBJ2-2; 7 positions agree with TRBD1. The CDR3 length is 16 residues. Germline V gives CDR1 SGHRS, CDR2 YFSETQ. The J segment lost 7 bases and the V segment lost 4 bases, leaving 13 bases of the junction unmatched. For the CDR3, the DNA is TGCGCCAGCAGCCCCAACTCCGGGACAGCAAGCGGGGAGCTGTTTTTT. It yields the protein CASSPNSGTASGELFF.

V gene TRBV5-4 combines with J gene TRBJ1-1; D gene uncertain. V shed 0 bases and J shed 1 base, with 7 bases lying between them. CDR1 and CDR2 (germline): SGHNT, YYREEE (reference sequence). The CDR3 contains 14 residues. CDR3 in amino acids: CASSLDGENTEAFF. The CDR3, as DNA: TGTGCCAGCAGCTTGGACGGAGAGAACACTGAAGCTTTCTTT.

This sequence joins TRBV19 and TRBJ1-2; tentative D call: TRBD1 (5 bases). The CDR3 has 15 residues. Germline loops: CDR1 LNHDA, CDR2 SQIVND (reference sequence). V gave up 5 bases and J gave up 4 bases, with 17 bases separating them. The CDR3 DNA sequence: TGTGCCAGTAGTGTCACTTCGGGGGGGGGCTATGGCTACACCTTC. This translates into CASSVTSGGGYGYTF.

The chain couples TRBV10-3 to TRBJ2-7, with unresolved D. The V and J ends lost 4 bases and 3 bases respectively, with 10 bases between them. The CDR3 spans 13 residues. In germline, CDR1 is ENHRY, CDR2 SYGVKD. In DNA, the CDR3 is TGTGCCATCAGTGCAAGCCCAGGCTACGAGCAGTACTTC. It encodes CAISASPGYEQYF.

The chain carries TRBV4-3 and TRBJ2-7; 8 bases are a match to TRBD1. This CDR3 is built from 15 residues. Per germline, CDR1 LGHNA and CDR2 YSLEER. V shed 3 bases, J shed 4 bases, and the junction held 8 bases outside the gene matches. The DNA for the CDR3 is TGCGCCAGCAGCCAGGGACCTTGGACAGGGTACGAGCAGTACTTC. This sequence encodes CASSQGPWTGYEQYF.

The V gene is TRBV9, the J gene TRBJ2-1, with 7 bases lining up with TRBD2. Germline CDR1 and CDR2: SGDLS and YYNGEE. The junction had 4 bases not matched to a gene; V was cut back by 0 bases and J by 1 base. This CDR3 comprises 16 residues. This chain's CDR3 is CASSVAGGISYNEQFF. CDR3 DNA sequence: TGTGCCAGCAGCGTAGCCGGGGGGATTTCCTACAATGAGCAGTTCTTC.

V is TRBV11-3 and J is TRBJ1-1; no clear D gene. This CDR3 is 15 amino acids long. CDR1 and CDR2 from the germline V gene are SGHNT and YENEEA. V lost 5 bases to trimming and J lost 10 bases, with 23 bases between them. This CDR3 is CASSPDPTSFLGAFF. The CDR3 DNA reads as TGTGCCAGCAGCCCCGACCCGACTAGTTTCTTGGGAGCTTTCTTT.

The chain links TRBV11-2 to TRBJ2-2, with D possibly TRBD2 on 6 matching bases. The CDR3 totals 14 residues. V lost 3 bases and J 1 base, leaving 6 bases between the germline ends. In germline, CDR1 is SGHAT, CDR2 FQNNGV. The CDR3 spells CASSFSGNTGELFF. CDR3 nucleotide sequence: TGTGCCAGCAGCTTTAGCGGGAACACCGGGGAGCTGTTTTTT.

The chain joins TRBV5-1 to TRBJ2-1, with 9 nucleotides matching TRBD1. Trimming removed 0 bases from V and 6 bases from J; junction bases left unmatched: 7. The germline CDR1 and CDR2 sequences are SGHRS and YFSETQ. CDR3 length equals 16 residues. This CDR3 is CASSLAPGQGLNEQFF. CDR3 nucleotides: TGCGCCAGCAGCTTGGCCCCGGGACAGGGACTCAATGAGCAGTTCTTC.

The chain recombines TRBV5-1 with TRBJ1-3; D is uncertain. Between the trimmed V and J ends, which lost 0 bases and 4 bases, there was a span of 11 bases. Germline V gives CDR1 SGHRS, CDR2 YFSETQ. CDR3 length equals 15 residues. CDR3 in amino acids: CASSLGGDGGNTIYF. The DNA for the CDR3 is TGCGCCAGCAGCTTGGGAGGTGACGGAGGAAACACCATATATTTT.

This clone has only a few counts. The chain uses TRBV5-1 and TRBJ1-1; perhaps TRBD1 as D (6 bases). The germline CDR1 and CDR2 sequences are SGHRS and YFSETQ. V gave up 4 bases and J gave up 4 bases, with 14 bases separating them. The CDR3 covers 14 residues. For the CDR3, the DNA is TGCGCCAGCAGCCAAACCAGGGGTGGCACTGAAGCTTTCTTT. Protein product: CASSQTRGGTEAFF.

The V and J genes are TRBV5-4 and TRBJ2-3; weak D call: TRBD2 (5 bases). The CDR3 length is 13 residues. Germline V gives CDR1 SGHNT, CDR2 YYREEE (reference sequence). V was trimmed by 4 bases and J by 3 bases, leaving 9 bases between them. The CDR3 coding sequence is TGTGCCAGCAGCGACACGGGGACAGATACGCAGTATTTT. Translated: CASSDTGTDTQYF.

This rearrangement joins TRBV5-1 to TRBJ2-5; D is possibly TRBD2 (6 bases). V was cut by 9 bases and J by 4 bases, with 19 bases left in between. This CDR3 comprises 14 residues. Germline V gene lookup returns CDR1 SGHRS and CDR2 YFSETQ. The DNA for the CDR3 is TGCGCCACCAAGGAGGGGACCCAGAGAGAGACCCAGTACTTC. It yields the protein CATKEGTQRETQYF. Full variable domain (remainder filled in from reference TRBV5-1 and TRBJ2-5): KAGVTQTPRYLIKTRGQQVTLSCSPISGHRSVSWYQQTPGQGLQFLFEYFSETQRNKGNFPGRFSGRQFSNSRSEMNVSTLELGDSALYLCATKEGTQRETQYFGPGTRLLVL.

The chain combines TRBV9 with TRBJ1-2; 7 bases align to TRBD1. V lost 2 bases and J lost 8; bases outside the gene matches: 3. The CDR3 extends over 12 amino acids. Germline V gives CDR1 SGDLS, CDR2 YYNGEE. The CDR3 DNA reads as TGTGCCAGCAGCGTGACAGGGCGCGGCTACACCTTC. Amino acids: CASSVTGRGYTF.

The chain couples TRBV11-2 to TRBJ1-3, with D unresolved. The CDR3 covers 16 residues. With 2 bases removed from V and 0 bases from J, the gap between germline ends came to 11 bases. The germline CDR1 and CDR2 sequences are SGHAT and FQNNGV. CDR3 in DNA: TGTGCCAGCAGCTTAAGGGAGAAAGCCTCTGGAAACACCATATATTTT. Protein: CASSLREKASGNTIYF.

In this sample, this clone turned up once. The V and J genes are TRBV15 and TRBJ2-1; D may be TRBD2 (5 bases). V was clipped by 2 bases and J by 6 bases, with 17 bases between them. There are 16 residues in the CDR3. CDR1 is LNHNV and CDR2 is YYDKDF in the germline V gene (reference sequence). Here the CDR3 DNA reads TGTGCCACCAGCAGACCATCCCTGACTACCCGCAATGAGCAGTTCTTC. Translated: CATSRPSLTTRNEQFF.

The rearrangement links TRBV9 to TRBJ2-7; TRBD2 agrees at 11 bases. After removal of 3 bases from V and 2 bases from J, the junction contained 7 bases not matched to a gene. Germline CDR1 and CDR2: SGDLS and YYNGEE. The CDR3 has 16 amino acids. Written as DNA, the CDR3 is TGTGCCAGCAGCGCCACGGGTAGCGGGAGGGCCTACGAGCAGTACTTC. Translation gives CASSATGSGRAYEQYF.

This rearrangement joins TRBV5-1 to TRBJ2-1; perhaps TRBD2 as D (6 bases). V dropped 3 bases and J dropped 7 bases, with 17 bases sitting between them. The CDR3 is 15 residues long. Germline CDR1 reads SGHRS; CDR2 reads YFSETQ. CDR3 in amino acids: CASSSGIAASNEQFF. The CDR3 DNA reads TGCGCCAGCAGCTCGGGGATAGCGGCCTCAAATGAGCAGTTCTTC.

The chain couples TRBV7-6 to TRBJ2-3; 8 nucleotides align to TRBD2. After removal of 4 bases from V and 0 bases from J, the junction contained 6 bases not matched to a gene. The germline gives CDR1 SGHVS, CDR2 FNYEAQ. This CDR3 has 16 residues. The CDR3 is CASSSLAGTSTDTQYF. For the CDR3, the DNA is TGTGCCAGCAGCTCCTTAGCGGGGACTAGCACAGATACGCAGTATTTT.

This CDR3 is CASSLFPYLADTQYF. The CDR3 DNA reads TGTGCCAGCAGCTTGTTTCCGTATCTAGCAGATACGCAGTATTTT. V and J are TRBV5-4 and TRBJ2-3; the D is unclear. Germline loops: CDR1 SGHNT, CDR2 YYREEE (reference sequence). CDR3 size: 15 residues. V was trimmed by 1 base and J by 4 bases, leaving 13 bases between them.

V usage is TRBV4-1 and J usage is TRBJ2-5; possible D gene TRBD2, 7 bases. The CDR3 spans 15 residues. Trimming pared 0 bases from V and 6 bases from J, leaving 14 bases between. The V gene's germline CDR1 is MGHRA and CDR2 YSYEKL. The CDR3 reads CASSQDWGGQQTQYF. The DNA for the CDR3 is TGCGCCAGCAGCCAAGATTGGGGGGGGCAGCAGACCCAGTACTTC.

The CDR3 is CASSQGADMGEAFF. The CDR3 DNA follows: TGCGCCAGCAGTCAGGGGGCAGATATGGGTGAAGCTTTCTTT. The chain employs TRBV5-1 and TRBJ1-1, with 8 bases matching TRBD1. Unmatched junction bases numbered 10, after V lost 5 bases and J lost 7 bases. Germline CDR1 is SGHRS and CDR2 is YFSETQ. The CDR3 sequence is 14 residues long.

This clone has just a few counts. V gene TRBV10-3 combines with J gene TRBJ1-1; 8 bases map to TRBD1. Trimming at V came to 4 bases and at J to 4 bases, leaving 2 bases not matched to a gene. Germline-derived CDR1 and CDR2 are ENHRY and SYGVKD. CDR3 length equals 13 residues. CDR3 sequence (DNA): TGTGCCATCAGTGGAGACAGGGGCACTGAAGCTTTCTTT. Its protein is CAISGDRGTEAFF.

The V call is TRBV18, the J call TRBJ2-1; D might be TRBD1 (5 bases). The germline V and J ends were trimmed by 6 bases and 0 bases, with 15 bases remaining between them. Germline loops: CDR1 KGHSH, CDR2 LQKENI. The CDR3 runs to 16 residues. The CDR3 region has the DNA TGTGCCAGCTCGCAACAACAGGTGAGCTCCTACAATGAGCAGTTCTTC. It specifies CASSQQQVSSYNEQFF.

The CDR3 DNA reads as TGTGCCAGCAGCCCCACGGGGTGGGGTTCACCCCTCCACTTT. This gives the protein CASSPTGWGSPLHF. The genes are TRBV7-9 and TRBJ1-6; D is ambiguous. Deletions cut 5 bases from V and 9 bases from J, with 14 bases between. This CDR3 region has 14 residues. CDR1 is SEHNR and CDR2 is FQNEAQ in the germline V gene (reference sequence).

The CDR3: CASSSTSGRASYNEQFF. DNA for the CDR3: TGTGCCAGCAGTTCGACTAGCGGGAGGGCCTCCTACAATGAGCAGTTCTTC. The chain joins TRBV7-2 to TRBJ2-1; 14 nucleotides agree with TRBD2. The CDR3 sequence is 17 residues long. V lost 6 bases, J lost 0 bases, and 4 bases stayed unmatched. Per germline, CDR1 SGHTA and CDR2 FQGNSA.

This chain connects TRBV28 to TRBJ1-5; D unclear. CDR3 size: 15 residues. The V end was cut by 1 base, the J end by 2 bases, with 9 bases between. Germline values: CDR1 MDHEN, CDR2 SYDVKM. As DNA, the CDR3 is TGTGCCAGCAGTTTATCCCGCGGCGGCAATCAGCCCCAGCATTTT. As protein: CASSLSRGGNQPQHF.

This clone has a single count. The gene calls are TRBV9 and TRBJ2-3, with TRBD2 as a possible D gene (5 bases). The germline V gene has CDR1 SGDLS and CDR2 YYNGEE. Trimming shortened V by 3 bases and J by 4 bases, and 12 bases separated the two germline ends. This CDR3 is built from 14 residues. The DNA for the CDR3 is TGTGCCAGCAGCGGCGGCACTAGAGCAGATACGCAGTATTTT. It specifies CASSGGTRADTQYF.

V usage is TRBV20-1 and J usage is TRBJ2-3; TRBD2 aligns across 8 bases. With V trimmed by 3 bases and J by 4 bases, 6 bases remained unmatched. The CDR3 is made up of 14 amino acids. Germline V gives CDR1 DFQATT, CDR2 SNEGSKA (reference sequence). DNA of the CDR3: TGCAGTGCTAGTGTTGGACTAGCATCAGATACGCAGTATTTT. Amino acid sequence: CSASVGLASDTQYF.